This TCR beta chain is from a study of T cell responses to AZD1222 COVID-19 vaccine (dated by TCRdb to about 2021). Background on the whole study: A total of 233 trial participants underwent TCR sequencing, of whom about 200 received two doses of AZD1222 and some 26 received two doses of the MenACWY control vaccine. Trial participants were enrolled by age into subgroups of 18-55, 56-69 and 70-plus years, and roughly 160, 29 and 62 TCR-sequenced participants, respectively, were included in these subgroups.

This specimen's time point label, per the study, means: about 28 days (+/-7) after the second vaccine dose. AZD1222 recipients whose second dose came at about 4 weeks and those whose second dose came at about 12 weeks were combined into one group, since spike-specific TCR depth and breadth did not differ between the two schedules. Vaccinee samples were obtained from the UK trials COV001 and COV002, which included a single-blind randomized controlled phase 2/3 trial of AZD1222 (ChAdOx1 nCoV-19) in healthy adults. For TCRbeta chain sequencing, PBMC samples from trial participants were taken at day 0 and at day 28 after the second dose. The CDR3 regions of human TCRbeta chains were analyzed by immunosequencing. The source study handled its data this way. Repertoire TCRs were checked for matches against a reference library of SARS-CoV-2-specific TCRs that had been generated using the MIRA antigen-specificity platform. Breadth meant the fraction of unique TCRs that were SARS-CoV-2-associated, whereas depth meant the fraction of total T cells that were SARS-CoV-2-associated. Using the MIRA data, every spike-specific TCR was mapped to the spike region that the TCR reacted to and assigned to either a CD4 or a CD8 class. Log10-transformed breadth and depth values were compared by one-way ANOVA with Sidak's multiple comparisons tests. Not all clones reach the TCRdb copy of this immuneACCESS table, which keeps in-frame sequences only. Checked studies attribute under half of the gap to unresolved V genes and leave the rest unexplained. V and J calls and clone size follow that table, whereas D and trimming were derived from the DNA. Here the sample has about 150,000 clones; roughly 91% occur a single time. The biggest ten clones account for roughly 6% of the sample.

Trimming costs V 1 base and J 5 bases, and their ends lie 11 bases apart. CDR1 is given as SEHNR and CDR2 as FQNEAQ, both from the germline V gene (reference sequence). The CDR3 runs 14 amino acids, cysteine and phenylalanine included. Kept here is only the CDR3 DNA, which spans 42 bases and is read in frame from base 1. The study at large found these results: Because no samples from the day 14 peak response were available, repertoires could be characterized only after the peak T cell response. Conclusions about previously exposed vaccinees are limited, since just a handful of AZD1222 recipients were seropositive for SARS-CoV-2 at baseline. Reportedly, close to half of the unique spike-specific TCRs recognized epitopes lying outside the regions that are mutated in the B.1.351 and B.1.1.7 variants. Most participants were white British and females outnumbered males, and the authors suggested that clonal diversity may have been underestimated. In the small 56-69-year group, the increase in depth fell short of significance, most likely because of low power. After two AZD1222 doses, both the breadth and the depth of spike-specific TCRs were significantly higher than at day 0 and than in MenACWY recipients. CD4 TCRs associated with the vaccine covered the entire spike protein, and the dominant responses were in regions 160-218 and 743-854.

Details on this clone: Its antigen remains undetermined. No base qualities exist here, and no much larger clone lies one base off it.

The clonotype originates from an adult who received the AZD1222 COVID-19 vaccine. The sequence joins TRBV7-9 to TRBJ2-5, with the D gene not confidently named. The specimen comprised peripheral blood, sampled 28 days after the second AZD1222 dose. The encoded CDR3 is CASSLGVGEETQYF. The sequenced DNA: TGTGCCAGCAGCTTAGGAGTGGGCGAGGAGACCCAGTACTTC.